Sequencing of this T cell receptor (beta chain) was carried out in a study of T cells expressing NK-cell markers. The CDR3 loop spans 13 amino acids. Per the germline V gene, CDR1 is LNHNV and CDR2 is YYDKDF (reference sequence). For each CDR3 protein, TCRdb gives one entry from its re-call of the 5' RACE reads, without DNA. Seen in this sample are 300,000 to 450,000 distinct CDR3 sequences; the ten most common clones hold roughly 5.2%. The sequencing sample was made of blood T cells: a sorted CD56 or NKG2C T cell subset, CD4+ or CD8+ T cells, or bulk PBMC T cells (not recorded which). The rearrangement uses TRBV15 and TRBJ1-1. The TCR sequence derives from a man aged 18-69 years in good health. CDR3 loop: CATSRDLGLEAFF.